This TCR beta chain was sequenced during a study of T cells in women clearing cervical HPV infection listed by TCRdb under 2018. Turning to the overall study: The cases were 25 to 30 women with histologically confirmed HPV16-related CIN3 or worse, and 2 of those women had invasive cancers. The 20 to 25 controls were women who cleared a single incident HPV16 infection within 12 months without developing precancer or cancer. Blood from cases was drawn at the visit where the lesion was first identified, while blood from controls was drawn once the infection was no longer detected. For cases, the median interval between lesion detection and blood sampling was around 140 days, with an interquartile range of roughly 85 to 210 days. Since only a few of the women had HLA typing available, the possibility that HLA type was acting as a confounder could not be ruled out. Nested within Costa Rica's Guanacaste HPV Natural History Study, an exploratory proof-of-principle case-control study compared TCR repertoires across cervical HPV16 outcomes. Cases and controls were matched on year of sample collection and on age within five years. Cases had a median age of approximately 35 years compared with 38 for controls, and baseline characteristics showed no significant differences between the groups. The parent cohort enrolled 10,049 women aged 18 or older in Guanacaste, Costa Rica, in about 1993 to 1994 and followed the women for six to eight years. Five blinded duplicates per group were added as quality controls, so that roughly 60 samples were obtained: 50 or so participants and some 10 replicates.

Per the germline V gene (reference sequence), LNHDA is the CDR1 and SQIVND is the CDR2. Including cysteine and phenylalanine, the CDR3 has 16 amino acids. Part of the CDR3 DNA is given, 39 bases translated from base 1. Study-wide findings and limitations: CIN3+ cases had significantly higher TCR repertoire richness than controls across sequencing depths, but evenness did not differ between the groups. Because the number of T cells in each sample was unknown, differences in richness could reflect differing T-cell content rather than repertoire biology. Lower TRBV6-7 relative abundance was observed in cases than in controls (approximately 0.1% versus 0.17%; Bonferroni P = 0.0008). Cases were distinguished from controls with an estimated AUC of about 0.8 by random forest classifiers combining richness and V gene abundances. Because of the cross-sectional design, the study could not determine whether the associations came before infection or resulted from infection, and neither effector/memory subsets nor HPV-specific T cells were isolated.

Every participant had a single incident cervical HPV16 infection, and women with prevalent HPV16 infections were excluded. Cervical HPV DNA was detected by MY09/MY11 PCR and genotyped by dot-blot hybridization. About 15 mL of heparinized blood were centrifuged, and the buffy coat was split into aliquots, frozen at -30 degrees C, and then kept at -80 degrees C. Genomic DNA was extracted from buffy coat specimens using QIAGEN kits. Using the immunoSEQ assay, multiplex PCR amplified TCR beta CDR3 regions from an average of around 1,300 ng of genomic DNA per sample. To correct primer bias, the assay used a complete synthetic TCR repertoire to set an amplification baseline. Amplicons were sequenced on the Illumina platform. Per the authors' processing: Error correction of the sequences involved clustering with frequency ratios plus a modified nearest-neighbor algorithm, after which the sequences were analyzed in the immunoSEQ Analyzer using IMGT gene definitions. At each rarefaction depth, TCR richness and evenness were averaged across 20 rarefaction repeats, and any sample with fewer sequences than the depth was left out. V, D and J gene relative abundances were compared between groups with Wilcoxon rank sum tests, applying FDR correction. An intraclass correlation of 95% to 97% for TCR richness and an average of 76.4% across 66 gene segments were obtained from the blinded duplicates. TCRdb took over this immuneACCESS table, retaining in-frame rearrangements with V and J assigned. Such tables are incomplete; in checked studies, under half of the missing clones stem from an unresolved V gene, and the remainder is unexplained. The D gene and trimming were derived from the DNA, and the V and J assignments and clone size from that table. The sample's table lists a count of some 8,300 clones. The top ten clones comprise roughly 8.7% of the sample.

With respect to this clone: It has no known antigen specificity. Sequencing ends 3 residues short of the CDR3 end; the germline J gene provides the rest.

Material for sequencing was blood buffy coat. The rearranged chain carries TRBV19 and TRBJ1-2; the central 8 bases match TRBD1. The TCR originated in a woman between 18 and 70 years old with a cervical HPV16 infection that either progressed to CIN3+ or cleared (not recorded which). The sequenced part of the CDR3 DNA is TGTGCCAGTAGTATAGTTGGACAGGGAGGGGCGGATACC. Translated, it reads CASSIVGQGGADT. The whole CDR3 sequence is CASSIVGQGGADTYTF. Outside the CDR3, residues come from the reference TRBV19 and TRBJ1-2 proteins, so the full variable domain is: DGGITQSPKYLFRKEGQNVTLSCEQNLNHDAMYWYRQDPGQGLRLIYYSQIVNDFQKGDIAEGYSVSREKKESFPLTVTSAQKNPTAFYLCASSIVGQGGADTYTFGSGTRLTVV.